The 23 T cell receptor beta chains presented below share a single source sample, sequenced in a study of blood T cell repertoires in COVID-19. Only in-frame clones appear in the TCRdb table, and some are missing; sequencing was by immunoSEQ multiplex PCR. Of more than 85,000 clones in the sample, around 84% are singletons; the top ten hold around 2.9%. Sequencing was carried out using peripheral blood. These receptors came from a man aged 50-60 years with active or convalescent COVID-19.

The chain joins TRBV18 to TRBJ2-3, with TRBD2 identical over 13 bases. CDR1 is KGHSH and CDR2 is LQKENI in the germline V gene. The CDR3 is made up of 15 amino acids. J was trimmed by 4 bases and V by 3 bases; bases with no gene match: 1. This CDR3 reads CASSPGTSGADTQYF. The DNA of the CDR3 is TGTGCCAGCTCACCCGGGACTAGCGGGGCAGATACGCAGTATTTT.

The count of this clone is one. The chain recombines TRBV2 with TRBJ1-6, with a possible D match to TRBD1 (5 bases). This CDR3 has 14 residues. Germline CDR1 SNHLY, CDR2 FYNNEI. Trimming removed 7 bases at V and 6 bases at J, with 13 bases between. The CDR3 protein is CASTSDSGNSPLHF. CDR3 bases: TGTGCCAGCACTTCTGACAGTGGTAATTCACCCCTCCACTTT.

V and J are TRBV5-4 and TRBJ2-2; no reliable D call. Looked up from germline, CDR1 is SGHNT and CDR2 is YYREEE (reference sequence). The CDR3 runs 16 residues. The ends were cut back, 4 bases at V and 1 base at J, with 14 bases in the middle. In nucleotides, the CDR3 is TGTGCCAGCAGCGGCCCTCTCGCACGGAACACCGGGGAGCTGTTTTTT. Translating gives CASSGPLARNTGELFF.

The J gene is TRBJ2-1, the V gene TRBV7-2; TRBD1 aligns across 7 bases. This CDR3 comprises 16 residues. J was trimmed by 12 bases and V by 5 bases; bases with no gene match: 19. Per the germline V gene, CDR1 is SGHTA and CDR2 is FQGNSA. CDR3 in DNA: TGTGCCAGCAGCCTCCGACAGGGCGGGCTTTTAGACGGGCAGTTCTTC. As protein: CASSLRQGGLLDGQFF.

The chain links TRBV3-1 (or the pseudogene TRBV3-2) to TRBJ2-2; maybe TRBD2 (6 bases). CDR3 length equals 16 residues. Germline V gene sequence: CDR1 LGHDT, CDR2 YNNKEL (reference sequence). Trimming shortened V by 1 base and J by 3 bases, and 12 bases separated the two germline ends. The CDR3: CASSQVSGGYTGELFF. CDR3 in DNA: TGTGCCAGCAGCCAAGTGTCCGGGGGTTACACCGGGGAGCTGTTTTTT.

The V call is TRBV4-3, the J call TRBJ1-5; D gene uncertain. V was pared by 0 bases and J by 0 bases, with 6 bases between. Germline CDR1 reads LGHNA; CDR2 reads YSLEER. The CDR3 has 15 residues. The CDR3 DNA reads TGCGCCAGCAGCCAAGATGTCAATAGCAATCAGCCCCAGCATTTT. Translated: CASSQDVNSNQPQHF.

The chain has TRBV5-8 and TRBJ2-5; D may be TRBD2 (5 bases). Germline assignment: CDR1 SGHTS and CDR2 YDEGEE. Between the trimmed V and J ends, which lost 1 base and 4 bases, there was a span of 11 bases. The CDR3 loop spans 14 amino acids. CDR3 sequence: CASSLPGGGETQYF. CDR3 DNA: TGTGCCAGCAGCTTGCCCGGAGGCGGAGAGACCCAGTACTTC.

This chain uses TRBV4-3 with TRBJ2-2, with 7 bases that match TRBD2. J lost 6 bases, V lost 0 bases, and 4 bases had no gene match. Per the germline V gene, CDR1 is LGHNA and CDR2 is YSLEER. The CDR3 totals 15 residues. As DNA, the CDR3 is TGCGCCAGCAGCCAAGATCAAAGCGGGGCCGGGGAGCTGTTTTTT. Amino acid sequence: CASSQDQSGAGELFF.

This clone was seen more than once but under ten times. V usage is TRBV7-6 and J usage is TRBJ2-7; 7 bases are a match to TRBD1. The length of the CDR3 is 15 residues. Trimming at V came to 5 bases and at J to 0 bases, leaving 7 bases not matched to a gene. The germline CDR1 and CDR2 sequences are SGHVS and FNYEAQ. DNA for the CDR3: TGTGCCAGCAGCCTACTTGACAGGGACTCCTACGAGCAGTACTTC. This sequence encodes CASSLLDRDSYEQYF.

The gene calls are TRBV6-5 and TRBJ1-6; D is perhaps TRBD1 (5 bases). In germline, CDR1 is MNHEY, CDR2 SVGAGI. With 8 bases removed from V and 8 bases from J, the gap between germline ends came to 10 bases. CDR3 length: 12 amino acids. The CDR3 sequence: CASSQDYSPLHF. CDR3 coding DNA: TGTGCCAGCTCACAGGATTATTCACCCCTCCACTTT.

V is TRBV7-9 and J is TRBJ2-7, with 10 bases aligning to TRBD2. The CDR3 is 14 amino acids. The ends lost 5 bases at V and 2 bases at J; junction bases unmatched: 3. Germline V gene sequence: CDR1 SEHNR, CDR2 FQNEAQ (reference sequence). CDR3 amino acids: CASSGTSGAYEQYF. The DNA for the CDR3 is TGTGCCAGCAGCGGAACTAGCGGGGCCTACGAGCAGTACTTC.

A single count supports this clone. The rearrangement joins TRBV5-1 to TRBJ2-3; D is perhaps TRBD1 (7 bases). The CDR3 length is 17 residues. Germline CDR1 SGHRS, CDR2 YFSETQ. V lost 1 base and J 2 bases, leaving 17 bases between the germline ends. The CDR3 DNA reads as TGCGCCAGCAGCTTGCCACGCGCAGGGGGGACCACAGATACGCAGTATTTT. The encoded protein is CASSLPRAGGTTDTQYF.

In DNA form, the CDR3 reads TGCAGTGCCTCCACGCGATTGGGCTACACCTTC. The encoded protein is CSASTRLGYTF. The gene calls are TRBV20-1 and TRBJ1-2, with unresolved D. Trimming removed 6 bases from V and 8 bases from J, with 13 bases in between. Germline CDR1 DFQATT, CDR2 SNEGSKA (reference sequence). This CDR3 has 11 amino acids.

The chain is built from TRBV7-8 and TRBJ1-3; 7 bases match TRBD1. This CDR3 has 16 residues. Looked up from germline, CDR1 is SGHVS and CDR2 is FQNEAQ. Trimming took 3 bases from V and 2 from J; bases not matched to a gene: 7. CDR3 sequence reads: CASSLTGTRTGNTIYF. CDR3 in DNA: TGTGCCAGCAGCTTGACAGGGACTAGGACTGGAAACACCATATATTTT.

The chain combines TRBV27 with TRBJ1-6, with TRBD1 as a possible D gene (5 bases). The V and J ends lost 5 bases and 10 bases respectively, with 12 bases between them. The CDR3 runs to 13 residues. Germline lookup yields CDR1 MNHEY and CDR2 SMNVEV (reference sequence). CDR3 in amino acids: CASSTRDGSPLHF. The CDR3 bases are TGTGCCAGCAGTACCAGGGATGGATCACCCCTCCACTTT.

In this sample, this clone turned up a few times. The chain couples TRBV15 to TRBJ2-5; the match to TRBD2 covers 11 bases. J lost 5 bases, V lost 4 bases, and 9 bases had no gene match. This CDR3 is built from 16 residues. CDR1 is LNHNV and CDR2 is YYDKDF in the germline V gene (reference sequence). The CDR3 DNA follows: TGTGCCACCAGCACCCACCTAGCGGGGGGCCTGGAGACCCAGTACTTC. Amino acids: CATSTHLAGGLETQYF.

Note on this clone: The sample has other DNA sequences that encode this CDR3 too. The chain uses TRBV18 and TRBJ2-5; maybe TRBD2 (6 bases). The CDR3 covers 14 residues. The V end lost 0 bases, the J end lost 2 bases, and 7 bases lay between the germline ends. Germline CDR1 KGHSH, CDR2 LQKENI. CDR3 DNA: TGTGCCAGCTCACCACCCGGGAGACAAGAGACCCAGTACTTC. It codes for CASSPPGRQETQYF.

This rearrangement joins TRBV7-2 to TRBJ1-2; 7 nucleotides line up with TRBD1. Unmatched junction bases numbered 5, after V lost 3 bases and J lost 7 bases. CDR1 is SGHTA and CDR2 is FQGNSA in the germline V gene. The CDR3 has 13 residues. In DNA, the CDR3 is TGTGCCAGCAGCTTTGACAGGGCGGGTGGCTACACCTTC. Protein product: CASSFDRAGGYTF.

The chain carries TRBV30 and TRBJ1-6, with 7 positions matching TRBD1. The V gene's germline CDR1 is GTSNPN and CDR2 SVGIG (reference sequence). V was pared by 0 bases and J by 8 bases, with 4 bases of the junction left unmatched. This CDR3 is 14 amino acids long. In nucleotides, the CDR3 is TGTGCCTGGAGTGTCCGACAGGGAGATTCACCCCTCCACTTT. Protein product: CAWSVRQGDSPLHF.

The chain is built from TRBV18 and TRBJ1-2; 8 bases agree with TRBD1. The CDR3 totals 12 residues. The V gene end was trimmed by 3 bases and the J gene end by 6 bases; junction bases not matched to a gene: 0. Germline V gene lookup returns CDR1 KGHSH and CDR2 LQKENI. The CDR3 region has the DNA TGTGCCAGCTCACCGGGACAGGATGGCTACACCTTC. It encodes CASSPGQDGYTF.

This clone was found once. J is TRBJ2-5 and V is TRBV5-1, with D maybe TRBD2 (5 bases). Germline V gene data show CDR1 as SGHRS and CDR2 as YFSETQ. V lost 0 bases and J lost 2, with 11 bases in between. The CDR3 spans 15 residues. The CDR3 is CASSLEPGTQETQYF. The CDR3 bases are TGCGCCAGCAGCTTGGAGCCGGGAACTCAAGAGACCCAGTACTTC.

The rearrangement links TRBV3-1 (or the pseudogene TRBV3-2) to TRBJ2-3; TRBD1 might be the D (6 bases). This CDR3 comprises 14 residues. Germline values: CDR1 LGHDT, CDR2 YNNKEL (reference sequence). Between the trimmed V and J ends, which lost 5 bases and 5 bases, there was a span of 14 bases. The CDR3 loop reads CASSVSTGIDTQYF. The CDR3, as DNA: TGTGCCAGCAGCGTATCTACAGGGATAGATACGCAGTATTTT.

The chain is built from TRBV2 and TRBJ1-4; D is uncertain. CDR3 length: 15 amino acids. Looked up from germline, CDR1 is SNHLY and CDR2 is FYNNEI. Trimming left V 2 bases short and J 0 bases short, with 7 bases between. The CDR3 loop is CASSEIPATNEKLFF. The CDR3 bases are TGTGCCAGCAGTGAAATACCAGCAACTAATGAAAAACTGTTTTTT.